This T cell receptor beta chain was identified during a study of identical twins. Healthy Caucasian individuals made up all the donors. V lost 3 bases, J lost 8 bases, and 11 bases stayed unmatched. Germline V gene sequence: CDR1 KGHSH, CDR2 LQKENI. The CDR3 totals 16 residues. TCRdb passed the 5' RACE reads through MiXCR, listing each CDR3 protein once. Of approximately 220,000 distinct CDR3 sequences listed, roughly 9.4% are singletons. The gene calls are TRBV18 and TRBJ2-1, with TRBD1 matching 9 bases. The sequence was obtained from a woman aged 18 to 35 in good health. Sequencing was done on a sample of memory (CD45RO+) T cells sorted from blood. CDR3 protein: CASSPSGTGSLHEQFF. CDR3 nucleotides: TGTGCCAGCTCACCGTCTGGGACAGGGAGTTTGCATGAGCAGTTCTTC.